The entry below describes one T cell receptor (beta chain). Its binding antigen is unknown. No much larger clonotype is one base removed from it; base qualities were not supplied. The record originates from a study of blood T cell repertoires in COVID-19 (TCRdb year 2020). As for the study more broadly: Collaborator samples came from the United States, Italy and Spain and covered acute and convalescent phases of COVID-19. The repertoires were released in a freely available public database intended as a resource for research on the immune response to SARS-CoV-2. Where available, HLA class I and class II types were taken from metadata supplied by the sample provider and were not determined by assay-based typing. The samples were drawn from the first 160 participants of the ongoing ImmuneRACE study and from 1,254 subjects provided by 6 global collaborators. Nearly every sample came with metadata listing a de-identified subject ID, COVID-19 status, age in years and sex. The dataset comprised deeply sampled blood TCRbeta repertoires from subjects exposed to, actively infected with, or recovered from COVID-19. The material from the prospective study consisted of cDNA or gDNA derived from T cells, B-cell-depleted T cells, or PBMCs. Overall results and qualifications from the work: The amount of clinical and demographic metadata varied by source and participant and was provided uncurated.

Collaborating institutions collected whole blood in K2EDTA tubes following their own protocols. For TCRbeta analysis, collaborators shipped samples in one of three forms: frozen whole blood, isolated PBMCs, or DNA extracted from either of those sample types. Deletion took 1 base off V and 1 base off J, with a span of 13 bases between the germline ends. The CDR3 runs 17 residues from the cysteine to the phenylalanine. The CDR3 DNA has 51 bases and is translated from base 1. Via the germline V gene, CDR1 is LGHNA and CDR2 YSLEER. The immunoSEQ Assay, a bias-controlled multiplex PCR, was used to amplify TCRbeta CDR3 regions from genomic DNA. Under the source paper's analysis protocol: The number of nucleated cells in each sample was estimated from the amplification of reference gene primers within the assay. To quantify the absolute abundance of each unique TCRbeta CDR3 rearrangement, sequence reads were collapsed and filtered. For each sample, productive Simpson clonality was calculated as the square root of Simpson's diversity index over productive rearrangements. Sourced from immuneACCESS, this table was stored by TCRdb with only in-frame sequences that have V and J called. A share of the clones is absent; for the studies checked, an unresolved V gene accounts for under half, and the remainder has no known explanation. D and trimming come from the DNA, and the V and J calls and clone size come from that table. This sample lists around 150,000 clones; about nine tenths were detected once. The ten largest make up less than 4.5% of the sample.

In this chain, TRBV4-3 is recombined with TRBJ2-2; the D segment could be TRBD2, given 6 matching bases. The sequence was collected from a woman aged 60-75 years with active or convalescent COVID-19. Sequencing was done on a sample of peripheral blood. DNA sequence: TGCGCCAGCAGCCAAGGTACATGGCGGGGGAACACCGGGGAGCTGTTTTTT. It specifies CASSQGTWRGNTGELFF.